This TCR beta chain is from a study of cytomegalovirus exposure and HLA in healthy donors. Study-level background: Early on, a data release was issued that held about 85 million unique TCRs from HLA-typed donors.

Amplification used 60 Vbeta primers and 13 Jbeta primers. In the original processing: It was a later analysis that counted 83 million or so unique TCR beta chains, of which roughly 11 million were shared. This table comes from immunoSEQ multiplex PCR, and its TCRdb copy is limited to in-frame clones, with some not included. V, J and clone size reflect that table, while D and trimming were determined from the DNA. The sample lists approximately 190,000 clones; approximately 86% were seen once. Germline CDR1 MDHEN, CDR2 SYDVKM. V was clipped by 8 bases and J by 1 base, with 9 bases between them. There are 12 residues in the CDR3. Note on this clone: Antigen specificity is unknown.

Overall study results and limits: Per a later analysis, 15,000 to 20,000 TCR beta sequences showed association with HLA alleles at 0.05 false discovery rate. In an earlier analysis, in several hundred donors, most V segments appeared productive either ~87% or ~30% of the time.

Material: PBMCs. The clonotype originates from a boy aged 2 to 10 in good health and CMV-seronegative. This rearrangement joins TRBV28 to TRBJ2-7; D unclear. CDR3 DNA: TGTGCCAGCGCGTCCTATTCCTACGAGCAGTACTTC. It yields the protein CASASYSYEQYF.